The 25 T cell receptor beta chains reported below all come from one sample, sequenced in a study of response to subunit inactivated influenza vaccine. TCRdb recomputed calls from the RT-PCR reads with MiXCR, one row per CDR3 protein. Among fewer than 600,000 distinct CDR3 sequences listed, approximately 7.7% were seen once. The sequenced sample was PBMCs from blood, obtained roughly 24 months after vaccination. The receptors here all came from a man between 50 and 70 years old who received an inactivated influenza vaccine.

The rearrangement joins TRBV4-2 to TRBJ1-6; the D gene is possibly TRBD1 (5 bases). V lost 0 bases and J 9 bases, leaving 12 bases between the germline ends. CDR1 is LGHNA and CDR2 is YNFKEQ in the germline V gene. This CDR3 is built from 15 residues. CDR3 in DNA: TGTGCCAGCAGCCAAGATTTTGGGGGTGCTTCACCCCTCCACTTT. Its translation is CASSQDFGGASPLHF.

Many counts were recorded for this clonotype. The chain links TRBV19 to TRBJ2-2; D ambiguous. Per germline, CDR1 LNHDA and CDR2 SQIVND (reference sequence). The CDR3 consists of 13 residues. V lost 5 bases, J lost 10 bases, and 14 bases lay in between. This chain's CDR3 is CASSDTNHQELFF. The CDR3 DNA is TGTGCCAGTAGTGATACCAACCACCAGGAGCTGTTTTTT.

This clonotype was seen many times. This chain connects TRBV29-1 to TRBJ2-7; no definite D call. Trimming removed 7 bases from V and 3 bases from J, with 13 bases in between. CDR1 and CDR2 (germline): SQVTM, ANQGSEA. CDR3 length equals 12 residues. The CDR3 here is CSALLPNYEQYF. In DNA form, the CDR3 reads TGCAGCGCCCTACTGCCTAACTACGAGCAGTACTTC.

The chain recombines TRBV27 with TRBJ2-7; TRBD2 matches 8 bases. Per the germline V gene, CDR1 is MNHEY and CDR2 is SMNVEV (reference sequence). This CDR3 has 15 amino acids. J was trimmed by 1 base and V by 2 bases; bases with no gene match: 4. CDR3 residues: CASSLLGLGSYEQYF. CDR3 DNA: TGTGCCAGCAGTTTACTGGGACTAGGGTCCTACGAGCAGTACTTC.

The chain links TRBV20-1 to TRBJ2-4; D is possibly TRBD2 (6 bases). The CDR3 extends over 14 amino acids. Trimming pared 0 bases from V and 6 bases from J, leaving 12 bases between. Germline V gene data show CDR1 as DFQATT and CDR2 as SNEGSKA (reference sequence). The CDR3 bases are TGCAGTGCTAGAGATACTAGCATGGGAAACATTCAGTACTTC. Protein: CSARDTSMGNIQYF.

The chain recombines TRBV7-8 with TRBJ2-7; D unclear. Germline V gene sequence: CDR1 SGHVS, CDR2 FQNEAQ. V lost 3 bases and J 7 bases, leaving 19 bases between the germline ends. The CDR3 is 15 residues long. CDR3 in amino acids: CASSLGWTASREQYF. In nucleotides, the CDR3 is TGTGCCAGCAGCTTGGGGTGGACGGCCTCAAGGGAGCAGTACTTC.

This clonotype was recorded at least ten times. This rearrangement joins TRBV11-1 to TRBJ2-5; D gene unclear. This CDR3 comprises 10 residues. With 6 bases removed from V and 4 bases from J, the gap between germline ends came to 3 bases. The germline V gene has CDR1 SGHAT and CDR2 FQDESV (reference sequence). The CDR3 loop is CASRGETQYF. The DNA of the CDR3 is TGTGCCAGCAGAGGAGAGACCCAGTACTTC.

This clonotype was detected only a few times. This chain joins TRBV9 and TRBJ2-4; the match to TRBD2 covers 8 bases. J gave up 5 bases and V 0 bases, and 7 bases lay outside the gene matches. The CDR3 loop spans 16 amino acids. Germline V gene data show CDR1 as SGDLS and CDR2 as YYNGEE. The CDR3 here is CASSVGGSGTQNIQYF. CDR3 in DNA: TGTGCCAGCAGCGTAGGAGGTAGCGGGACCCAAAACATTCAGTACTTC.

A few counts support this clonotype. This chain connects TRBV6-1 to TRBJ1-2; D call uncertain. The CDR3 extends over 15 amino acids. Germline CDR1 reads MNHNS; CDR2 reads SASEGT. V lost 5 bases and J 0 bases, leaving 13 bases between the germline ends. The CDR3 protein is CASSLPEGANYGYTF. Written as DNA, the CDR3 is TGTGCCAGCAGTCTCCCAGAGGGAGCTAACTATGGCTACACCTTC.

The chain combines TRBV12-3 or TRBV12-4 with TRBJ1-1; D gene uncertain. The V end was cut by 5 bases, the J end by 1 base, with 17 bases between. The CDR3 sequence is 16 residues long. The CDR3 reads CASSLWNVIRNTEAFF. CDR3 DNA sequence: TGTGCCAGCAGTCTCTGGAACGTTATCAGGAACACTGAAGCTTTCTTT.

In regard to this clonotype: A read error may explain this, as a much larger clone is one base away. V gene TRBV7-2 combines with J gene TRBJ2-5, with a weak D call TRBD1 (5 bases). V lost 5 bases, J lost 4 bases, and 11 bases lay in between. The CDR3 runs 13 residues. Per the germline V gene, CDR1 is SGHTA and CDR2 is FQGNSA. The CDR3 bases are TGTGCCAGCAGCAGACAGTTACGAGAGACCCAGTACTTC. Protein: CASSRQLRETQYF.

This clonotype was recorded at least ten times. For the CDR3, the DNA is TGTGCCAGCAGCTTAGCGGGCGGGGAAGAGACCCAGTACTTC. This codes for CASSLAGGEETQYF. The gene calls are TRBV7-9 and TRBJ2-5; tentatively, D is TRBD2 (6 bases). V was cut by 0 bases and J by 3 bases, with 8 bases left in between. Germline V gene lookup returns CDR1 SEHNR and CDR2 FQNEAQ (reference sequence). This CDR3 comprises 14 residues.

As for this clonotype: This may come from a read error, since a much larger clone is one base off. The chain links TRBV20-1 to TRBJ2-3, with D perhaps assigned TRBD1 or TRBD2 (5 bases each). Germline CDR1 reads DFQATT; CDR2 reads SNEGSKA (reference sequence). The CDR3 is made up of 14 amino acids. The CDR3 DNA follows: TGCAGTACTAGGGACGGTCTAGGGACAGATACGCAGTATTTT. Protein: CSTRDGLGTDTQYF.

This clonotype was detected ten times or more. This chain links TRBV25-1 with TRBJ2-5; D perhaps matches TRBD2 (7 bases). With 0 bases removed from V and 2 bases from J, the gap between germline ends came to 16 bases. Germline V CDR1 and CDR2: MGHDK, SYGVNS. CDR3 size: 17 residues. Written as DNA, the CDR3 is TGTGCCAGCAGTGAATATTTTTCGGGGGGCCGACAAGAGACCCAGTACTTC. It encodes CASSEYFSGGRQETQYF.

A few counts support this clonotype. V and J are TRBV5-1 and TRBJ2-1; D possibly matches TRBD1 or TRBD2 (5 bases each). This CDR3 is 17 amino acids long. V lost 0 bases and J 6 bases, leaving 19 bases between the germline ends. Germline V gene lookup returns CDR1 SGHRS and CDR2 YFSETQ. The CDR3 protein is CASSLAPQGRVGNEQFF. DNA of the CDR3: TGCGCCAGCAGCTTGGCTCCTCAGGGACGTGTAGGCAATGAGCAGTTCTTC. Drawing the rest from reference TRBV5-1 and TRBJ2-1, the complete variable domain is KAGVTQTPRYLIKTRGQQVTLSCSPISGHRSVSWYQQTPGQGLQFLFEYFSETQRNKGNFPGRFSGRQFSNSRSEMNVSTLELGDSALYLCASSLAPQGRVGNEQFFGPGTRLTVL.

This clonotype was detected only a few times. This sequence joins TRBV27 and TRBJ2-7, with D maybe TRBD2 (5 bases). The ends were cut back, 4 bases at V and 6 bases at J, with 13 bases in the middle. CDR1 is MNHEY, CDR2 SMNVEV, per germline (reference sequence). This CDR3 has 13 amino acids. The CDR3 nucleotides read TGTGCCAGCAGTTCTACTAGGTCCCGCGAGCAGTACTTC. Translated: CASSSTRSREQYF.

The V gene is TRBV7-9, the J gene TRBJ2-7, with D hard to call. Trimming pared 5 bases from V and 5 bases from J, leaving 4 bases between. Germline values: CDR1 SEHNR, CDR2 FQNEAQ (reference sequence). This CDR3 has 10 residues. The CDR3 DNA sequence: TGTGCCAGCAGCCCCCACGAGCAGTACTTC. This sequence encodes CASSPHEQYF.

This clonotype was seen a few times. V and J are TRBV5-6 and TRBJ2-7; D gene ambiguous. The CDR3 loop spans 14 amino acids. CDR1 and CDR2 from the germline V gene are SGHDT and YYEEEE. Trimming removed 0 bases at V and 0 bases at J, with 7 bases between. The CDR3 here is CASSLARSSYEQYF. CDR3 nucleotides: TGTGCCAGCAGCTTGGCCAGGAGCTCCTACGAGCAGTACTTC.

This rearrangement joins TRBV29-1 to TRBJ1-3; 9 bases fit TRBD1. This CDR3 comprises 14 residues. Germline values: CDR1 SQVTM, CDR2 ANQGSEA. The J segment lost 8 bases and the V segment lost 4 bases, leaving 9 bases of the junction unmatched. As DNA, the CDR3 is TGCAGCGTTGTTCCGGGACAGGGTTCTGACACCATATATTTT. Protein product: CSVVPGQGSDTIYF.

This clonotype was recorded at least ten times. CDR3 residues: CSALPSGGINEQFF. The CDR3 DNA is TGCAGTGCTCTACCTAGCGGGGGTATCAATGAGCAGTTCTTC. This rearrangement joins TRBV20-1 to TRBJ2-1; 10 nucleotides line up with TRBD2. V lost 5 bases and J lost 6; bases outside the gene matches: 7. CDR1 and CDR2 from the germline V gene are DFQATT and SNEGSKA (reference sequence). This CDR3 region has 14 residues.

This rearrangement joins TRBV20-1 to TRBJ1-4, with D hard to call. Trimming took off 4 bases at V and 5 bases at J, with 11 bases between the two ends. The CDR3 covers 13 residues. Germline-derived CDR1 and CDR2 are DFQATT and SNEGSKA (reference sequence). CDR3 nucleotide sequence: TGCAGTGCTACAGCAATGGGCAATGAAAAACTGTTTTTT. Translation gives CSATAMGNEKLFF.

This clonotype was picked up a small number of times. This chain links TRBV20-1 with TRBJ2-4; D possibly corresponds to TRBD1 (6 bases). The germline V and J ends were trimmed by 5 bases and 6 bases, with 11 bases remaining between them. Germline CDR1 is DFQATT and CDR2 is SNEGSKA (reference sequence). The CDR3 consists of 12 residues. CDR3 residues: CSALGAPNIQYF. For the CDR3, the DNA is TGCAGTGCTCTGGGGGCCCCAAACATTCAGTACTTC.

The V call is TRBV4-1, the J call TRBJ1-2, with D maybe TRBD1 (6 bases). The CDR3 has 14 amino acids. CDR1 and CDR2 from the germline V gene are MGHRA and YSYEKL. V lost 3 bases and J 2 bases, leaving 10 bases between the germline ends. The CDR3 loop reads CASSHTGQNYGYTF. CDR3 nucleotide sequence: TGCGCCAGCAGCCATACAGGACAGAACTATGGCTACACCTTC.

This clonotype was observed a few times. CDR3 in DNA: TGCAGTGCCCAGCCGGGACACCTCAATCAGCCCCAGCATTTT. It is translated as CSAQPGHLNQPQHF. This chain connects TRBV20-1 to TRBJ1-5; maybe TRBD1 (6 bases). Per the germline V gene, CDR1 is DFQATT and CDR2 is SNEGSKA (reference sequence). This CDR3 spans 14 amino acids. The V gene lost 6 bases and the J gene lost 3 bases, with 15 bases spanning the gap.

This clonotype has at least ten counts. The chain employs TRBV6-1 and TRBJ2-5; 8 bases line up with TRBD2. CDR1 is MNHNS and CDR2 is SASEGT in the germline V gene. The CDR3 extends over 14 amino acids. Trimming at V came to 4 bases and at J to 0 bases, leaving 1 base not matched to a gene. The CDR3 reads CASSAGGYQETQYF. The CDR3 region has the DNA TGTGCCAGCAGTGCGGGAGGGTACCAAGAGACCCAGTACTTC.